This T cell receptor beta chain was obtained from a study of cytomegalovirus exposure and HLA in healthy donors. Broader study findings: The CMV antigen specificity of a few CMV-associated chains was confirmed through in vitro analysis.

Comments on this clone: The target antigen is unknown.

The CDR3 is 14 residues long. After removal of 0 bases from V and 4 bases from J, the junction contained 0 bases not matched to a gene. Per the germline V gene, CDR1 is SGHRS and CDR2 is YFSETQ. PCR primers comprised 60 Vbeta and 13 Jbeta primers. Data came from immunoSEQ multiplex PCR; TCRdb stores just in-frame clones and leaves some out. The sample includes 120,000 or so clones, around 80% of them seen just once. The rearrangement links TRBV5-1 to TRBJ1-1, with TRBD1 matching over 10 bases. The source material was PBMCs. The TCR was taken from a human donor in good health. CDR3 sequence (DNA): TGCGCCAGCAGCTTGGGGGACAGGGGCACTGAAGCTTTCTTT. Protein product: CASSLGDRGTEAFF.